These 8 T cell receptor beta chains were sequenced from one sample in a study of T cell responses to AZD1222 COVID-19 vaccine. This table comes from immunoSEQ multiplex PCR, and its TCRdb copy is limited to in-frame clones, with some not included. Of 150,000 to 200,000 clones listed, 94% are singletons. Source: peripheral blood, taken 28 days after the second AZD1222 dose. The source of these receptors is an adult who received the AZD1222 COVID-19 vaccine.

This rearrangement joins TRBV27 to TRBJ2-7; D is perhaps TRBD1 or TRBD2 (6 bases each). This CDR3 contains 14 residues. The germline CDR1 and CDR2 sequences are MNHEY and SMNVEV (reference sequence). The ends were cut back, 5 bases at V and 6 bases at J, with 17 bases in the middle. The CDR3 loop reads CASSKGGIWGEQYF. As DNA, the CDR3 is TGTGCCAGCAGTAAAGGGGGGATATGGGGCGAGCAGTACTTC.

The rearrangement links TRBV5-4 to TRBJ2-7; D possibly matches TRBD1 or TRBD2 (5 bases each). In germline, CDR1 is SGHNT, CDR2 YYREEE (reference sequence). This CDR3 spans 14 amino acids. Trimming left V 10 bases short and J 2 bases short, with 19 bases between. CDR3 nucleotides: TGTGCCTACGGGCCGGGGCAAAATCCCTACGAGCAGTACTTC. Protein sequence: CAYGPGQNPYEQYF.

The chain employs TRBV15 and TRBJ1-2; D ambiguous. This CDR3 spans 14 amino acids. V lost 6 bases and J 0 bases, leaving 11 bases between the germline ends. Germline CDR1 reads LNHNV; CDR2 reads YYDKDF (reference sequence). CDR3 sequence: CATSEQRTNYGYTF. The CDR3 DNA reads as TGTGCCACCAGTGAACAGAGAACTAACTATGGCTACACCTTC. The full variable domain, its missing parts supplied by reference TRBV15 and TRBJ1-2, is DAMVIQNPRYQVTQFGKPVTLSCSQTLNHNVMYWYQQKSSQAPKLLFHYYDKDFNNEADTPDNFQSRRPNTSFCFLDIRSPGLGDTAMYLCATSEQRTNYGYTFGSGTRLTVV.

The V call is TRBV28, the J call TRBJ1-5; 7 bases map to TRBD1. V shed 3 bases and J 2 bases; nucleotides not matched to a gene: 7. The CDR3 is 16 amino acids. Germline values: CDR1 MDHEN, CDR2 SYDVKM. The CDR3 sequence: CASSFPRQGGNQPQHF. The CDR3 bases are TGTGCCAGCAGTTTCCCTCGACAGGGTGGCAATCAGCCCCAGCATTTT.

The chain links TRBV7-9 to TRBJ2-7; D may be TRBD2 (6 bases). V was cut by 6 bases and J by 1 base, with 22 bases left in between. Germline lookup yields CDR1 SEHNR and CDR2 FQNEAQ (reference sequence). This CDR3 is built from 17 residues. CDR3 region: CASSPGLSLPGSYEQYF. The CDR3 coding sequence is TGTGCCAGCAGTCCGGGACTTTCTCTTCCTGGATCCTACGAGCAGTACTTC.

The chain uses TRBV6-5 and TRBJ2-7, with D unclear. V gave up 5 bases and J gave up 0 bases, with 8 bases separating them. CDR3 length: 13 residues. Germline V lookup: CDR1 MNHEY, CDR2 SVGAGI. In DNA form, the CDR3 reads TGTGCCAGCAGTCCCCGGGCCTCCTACGAGCAGTACTTC. As protein: CASSPRASYEQYF.

The chain has TRBV5-4 and TRBJ1-1; no definite D call. Germline V gene data show CDR1 as SGHNT and CDR2 as YYREEE (reference sequence). V was shortened by 1 base and J by 1 base, with 8 bases between the two germline ends. The CDR3 sequence is 14 residues long. The CDR3 nucleotides are TGTGCCAGCAGCTTGAGGCCGGCGAACACTGAAGCTTTCTTT. This codes for CASSLRPANTEAFF.

The chain joins TRBV28 to TRBJ2-1; 13 nucleotides line up with TRBD2. The CDR3 length is 20 residues. The V gene end was trimmed by 4 bases and the J gene end by 2 bases; junction bases not matched to a gene: 14. Germline V gives CDR1 MDHEN, CDR2 SYDVKM. CDR3 coding DNA: TGTGCCAGCAGTTCTCCGGGACTAGCGGGATCTAGGACAACCTACAATGAGCAGTTCTTC. This codes for CASSSPGLAGSRTTYNEQFF.